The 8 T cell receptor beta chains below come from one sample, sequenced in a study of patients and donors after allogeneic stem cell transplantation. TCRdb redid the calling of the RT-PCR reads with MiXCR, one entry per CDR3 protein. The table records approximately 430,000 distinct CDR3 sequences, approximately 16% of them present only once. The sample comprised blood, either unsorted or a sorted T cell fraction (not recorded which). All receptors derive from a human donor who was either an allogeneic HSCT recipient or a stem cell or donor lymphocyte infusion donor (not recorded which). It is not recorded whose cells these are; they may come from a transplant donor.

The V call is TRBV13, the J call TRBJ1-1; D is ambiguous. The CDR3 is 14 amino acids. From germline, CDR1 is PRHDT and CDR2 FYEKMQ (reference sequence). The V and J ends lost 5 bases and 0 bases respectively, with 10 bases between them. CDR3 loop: CASSRTEVNTEAFF. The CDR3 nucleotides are TGTGCCAGCAGCCGGACGGAGGTGAACACTGAAGCTTTCTTT.

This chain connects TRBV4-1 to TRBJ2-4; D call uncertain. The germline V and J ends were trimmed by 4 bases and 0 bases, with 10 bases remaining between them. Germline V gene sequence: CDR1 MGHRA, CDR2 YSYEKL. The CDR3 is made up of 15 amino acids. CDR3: CASSRVQLAKNIQYF. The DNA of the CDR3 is TGCGCCAGCAGCCGAGTTCAGCTAGCCAAAAACATTCAGTACTTC.

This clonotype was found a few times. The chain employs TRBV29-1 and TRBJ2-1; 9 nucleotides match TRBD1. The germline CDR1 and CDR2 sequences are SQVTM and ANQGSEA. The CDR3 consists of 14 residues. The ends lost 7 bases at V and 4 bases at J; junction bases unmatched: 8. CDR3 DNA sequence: TGCAGCGGTTCGGGGACAGGGCTTTACAATGAGCAGTTCTTC. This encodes CSGSGTGLYNEQFF.

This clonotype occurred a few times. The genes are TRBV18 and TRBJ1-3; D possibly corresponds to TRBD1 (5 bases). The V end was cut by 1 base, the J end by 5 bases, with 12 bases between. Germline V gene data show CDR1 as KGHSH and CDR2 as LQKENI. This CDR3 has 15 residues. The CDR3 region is CASSPRTPRRNTIYF. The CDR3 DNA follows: TGTGCCAGCTCACCACGGACACCACGAAGAAACACCATATATTTT.

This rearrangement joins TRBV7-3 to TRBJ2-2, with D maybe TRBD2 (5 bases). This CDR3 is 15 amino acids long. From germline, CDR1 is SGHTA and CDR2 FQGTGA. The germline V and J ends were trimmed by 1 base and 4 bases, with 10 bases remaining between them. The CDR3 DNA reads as TGTGCCAGCAGCTTAAGCCTAGCAGGCACCGGGGAGCTGTTTTTT. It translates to CASSLSLAGTGELFF.

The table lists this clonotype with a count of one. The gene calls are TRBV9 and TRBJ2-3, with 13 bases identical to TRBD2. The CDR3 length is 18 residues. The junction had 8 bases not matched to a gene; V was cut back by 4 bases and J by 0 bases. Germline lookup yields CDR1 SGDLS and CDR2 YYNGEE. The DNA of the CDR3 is TGTGCCAGCAGCCGGTGGACTAGCGGGGGAACTAGCACAGATACGCAGTATTTT. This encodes CASSRWTSGGTSTDTQYF.

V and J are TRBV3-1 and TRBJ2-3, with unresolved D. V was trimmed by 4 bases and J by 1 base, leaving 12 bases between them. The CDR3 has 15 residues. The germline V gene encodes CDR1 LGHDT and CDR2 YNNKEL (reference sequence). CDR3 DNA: TGTGCCAGCAGCCCGACCGGAAGGCGCACAGATACGCAGTATTTT. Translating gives CASSPTGRRTDTQYF.

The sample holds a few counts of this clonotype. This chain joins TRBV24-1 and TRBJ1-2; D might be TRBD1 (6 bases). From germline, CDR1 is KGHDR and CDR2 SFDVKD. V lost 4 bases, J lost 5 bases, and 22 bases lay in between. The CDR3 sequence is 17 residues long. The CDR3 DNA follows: TGTGCCACCAGTGACAATTCGGCCGAGGGGGGACGGTATGGCTACACCTTC. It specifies CATSDNSAEGGRYGYTF.